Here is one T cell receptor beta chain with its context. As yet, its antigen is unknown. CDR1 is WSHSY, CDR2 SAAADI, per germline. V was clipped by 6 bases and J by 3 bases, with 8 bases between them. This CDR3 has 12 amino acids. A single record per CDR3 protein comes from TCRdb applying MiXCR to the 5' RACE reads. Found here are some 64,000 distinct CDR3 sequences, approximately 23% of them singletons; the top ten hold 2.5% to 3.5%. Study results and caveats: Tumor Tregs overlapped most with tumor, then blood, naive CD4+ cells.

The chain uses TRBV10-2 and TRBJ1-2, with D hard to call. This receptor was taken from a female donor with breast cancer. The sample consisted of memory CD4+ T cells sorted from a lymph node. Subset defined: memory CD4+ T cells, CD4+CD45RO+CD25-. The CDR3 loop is CASRREDYGYTF. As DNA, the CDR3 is TGCGCCAGCAGAAGAGAGGACTATGGCTACACCTTC.